This T cell receptor (beta chain) came from a study of cytomegalovirus exposure and HLA in healthy donors. 13 Jbeta primers and 60 Vbeta primers were used for the PCR. Here immunoSEQ multiplex PCR was the method, and the copy in TCRdb shows in-frame clones only, minus some. This sample has 85,000 to 95,000 clones, with 63% found just once. This CDR3 is 17 amino acids long. Germline CDR1 and CDR2: SSHAT and FNYEAQ (reference sequence). V lost 1 base and J lost 4; bases outside the gene matches: 4. About this clone: What it binds is not known.

General study results and limits: With later analysis, a missense DCLRE1C variant became linked to TCR beta V- and J-gene trimming.

The sample consisted of PBMCs. The rearrangement uses TRBV7-7 and TRBJ2-1, with 13 bases identical to TRBD2. This receptor was identified in a woman younger than 45 in good health and CMV-seronegative. CDR3 in amino acids: CASSLGVTSGGYNEQFF. The CDR3 region has the DNA TGTGCCAGCAGCTTAGGAGTGACTAGCGGGGGGTACAATGAGCAGTTCTTC.